This T cell receptor (beta chain) came from a study of shared clonotypes between healthy human individuals. Study conclusions and caveats: Donor clonotype sharing was expected to depend on sequencing depth.

In the sorted-subset replicate PCRs, roughly 210 ng DNA, around 30,000 T cell genomes, was used. Assay: immunoSEQ multiplex PCR; the TCRdb copy retains only in-frame clones and omits some. The sample contains fewer than 3 million clones, around 93% of which appear only once. There were no recent acute infections or vaccinations among the donors, who were healthy HIV-negative adults. Worth noting for this clone: The antigen is unknown.

Germline V gene lookup returns CDR1 MNHEY and CDR2 SVGAGI. Trimming took 5 bases from V and 5 from J; bases not matched to a gene: 7. CDR3 size: 14 residues. The sample taken for sequencing was naive CD4+ T cells from PBMCs. Subset denoted: CD45RA+ positively selected. The chain combines TRBV6-5 with TRBJ2-5; 8 nucleotides agree with TRBD1. This TCR came from a man aged 18-30 years in good health. Some clones in this sample may be carry-over from other donors' samples. CDR3 coding DNA: TGTGCCAGCAGTAAAACAGGGGGGCCGGAGACCCAGTACTTC. Its translation: CASSKTGGPETQYF.